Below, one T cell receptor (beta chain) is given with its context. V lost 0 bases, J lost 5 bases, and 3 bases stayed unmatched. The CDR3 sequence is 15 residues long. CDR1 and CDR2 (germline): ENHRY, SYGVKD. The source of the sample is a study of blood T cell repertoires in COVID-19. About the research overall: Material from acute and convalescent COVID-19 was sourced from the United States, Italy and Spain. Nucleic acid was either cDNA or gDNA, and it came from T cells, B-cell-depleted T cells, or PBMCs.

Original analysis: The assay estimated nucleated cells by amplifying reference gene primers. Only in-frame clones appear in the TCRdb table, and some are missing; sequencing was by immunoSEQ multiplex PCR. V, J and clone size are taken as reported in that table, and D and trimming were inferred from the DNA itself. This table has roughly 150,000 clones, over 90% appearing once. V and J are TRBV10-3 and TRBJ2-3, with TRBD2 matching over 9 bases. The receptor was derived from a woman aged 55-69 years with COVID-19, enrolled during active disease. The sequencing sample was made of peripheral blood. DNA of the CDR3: TGTGCCATCAGTGAGTCGTGGCGGGGGGGAGATACGCAGTATTTT. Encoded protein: CAISESWRGGDTQYF.